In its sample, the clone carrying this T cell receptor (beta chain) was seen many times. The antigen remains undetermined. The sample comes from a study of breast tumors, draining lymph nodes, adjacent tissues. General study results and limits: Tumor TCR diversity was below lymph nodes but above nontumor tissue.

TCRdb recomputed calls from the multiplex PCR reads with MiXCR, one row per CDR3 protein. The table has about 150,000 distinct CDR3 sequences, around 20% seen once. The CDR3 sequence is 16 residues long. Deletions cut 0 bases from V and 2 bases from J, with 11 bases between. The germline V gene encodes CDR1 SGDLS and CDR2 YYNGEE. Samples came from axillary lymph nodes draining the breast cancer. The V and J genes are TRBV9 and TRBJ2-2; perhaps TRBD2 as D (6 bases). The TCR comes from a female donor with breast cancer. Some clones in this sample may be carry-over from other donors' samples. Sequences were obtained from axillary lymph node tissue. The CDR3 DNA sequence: TGTGCCAGCAGCGTAGGGGGCGGGATTAACACCGGGGAGCTGTTTTTT. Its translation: CASSVGGGINTGELFF.